This TCR beta chain came from a study of Tregs in tolerant kidney transplant recipients. Study outcomes and limitations: Findings come from small patient numbers and require larger validation. This study did not directly address biological reproducibility. Expanding Tregs on activated donor B cells appeared to best identify donor-specific TCRbeta clones.

The repertoire was sequenced with immunoSEQ multiplex PCR; TCRdb's copy has only in-frame clones and lacks some. The sample consists of 75,000 to 95,000 clones, approximately 94% of them appearing once. The CDR3 is 15 amino acids. Germline V gene lookup returns CDR1 SGHNT and CDR2 YYREEE (reference sequence). With V trimmed by 2 bases and J by 7 bases, 6 bases remained unmatched. Turning to this clone: Its specificity is unknown.

Specimen: CD8+ T cells from blood. The TCR was taken from a human donor in good health. The chain employs TRBV5-4 and TRBJ2-7; 13 positions match TRBD2. CDR3 protein: CASSFTSGRAVEQYF. For the CDR3, the DNA is TGTGCCAGCAGCTTTACTAGCGGGAGGGCGGTGGAGCAGTACTTC.